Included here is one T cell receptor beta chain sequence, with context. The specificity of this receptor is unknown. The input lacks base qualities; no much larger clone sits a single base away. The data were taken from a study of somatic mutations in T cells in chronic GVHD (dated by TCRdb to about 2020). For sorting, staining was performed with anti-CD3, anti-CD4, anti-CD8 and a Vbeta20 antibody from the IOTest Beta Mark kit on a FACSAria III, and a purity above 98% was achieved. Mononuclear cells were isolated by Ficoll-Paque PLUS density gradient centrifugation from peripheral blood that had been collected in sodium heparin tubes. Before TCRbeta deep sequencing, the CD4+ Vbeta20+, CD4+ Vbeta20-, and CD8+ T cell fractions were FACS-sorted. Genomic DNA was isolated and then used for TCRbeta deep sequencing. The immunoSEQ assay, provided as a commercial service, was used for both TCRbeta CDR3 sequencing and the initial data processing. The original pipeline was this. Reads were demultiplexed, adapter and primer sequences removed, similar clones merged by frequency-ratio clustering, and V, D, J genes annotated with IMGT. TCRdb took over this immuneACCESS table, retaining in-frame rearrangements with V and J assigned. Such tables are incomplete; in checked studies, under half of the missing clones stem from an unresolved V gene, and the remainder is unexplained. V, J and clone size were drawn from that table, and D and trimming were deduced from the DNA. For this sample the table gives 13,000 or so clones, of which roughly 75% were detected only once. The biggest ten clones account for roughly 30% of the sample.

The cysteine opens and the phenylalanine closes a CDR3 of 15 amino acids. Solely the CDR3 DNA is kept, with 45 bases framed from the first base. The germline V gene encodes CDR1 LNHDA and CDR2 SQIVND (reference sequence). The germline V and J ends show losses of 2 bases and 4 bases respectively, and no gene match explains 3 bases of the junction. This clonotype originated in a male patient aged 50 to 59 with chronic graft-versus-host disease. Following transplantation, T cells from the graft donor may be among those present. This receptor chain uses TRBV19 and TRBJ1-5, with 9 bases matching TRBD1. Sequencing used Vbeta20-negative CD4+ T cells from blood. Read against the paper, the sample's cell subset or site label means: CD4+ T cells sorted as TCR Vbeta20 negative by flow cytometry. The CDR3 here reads CASSIIGTGNQPQHF. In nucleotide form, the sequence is TGTGCCAGTAGTATAATCGGGACAGGGAATCAGCCCCAGCATTTT.